This is a list of T cell receptor beta chains from one sample in a study of blood T cell repertoires in COVID-19. TCRdb keeps only in-frame clones here, not all; method: immunoSEQ multiplex PCR. Seen here are 300,000 to 400,000 clones, over 85% observed once, and the top ten hold 2.6%. Sequences were obtained from PBMCs or T cells enriched from blood (not recorded which). The receptor source for this set is a man in his fifties or sixties who had recovered from COVID-19. The CDR3 runs from the conserved cysteine through the conserved F or W. The D gene is left open where the match is weak. Size values are once, few and many counts, or a class for expanded clones, and some rows have none.

-	TRBJ2-2	-	TRBV25-1	CASSAGWGELFF	TGTGCCAGCAGTGCCGGGTGGGGGGAGCTGTTTTTT
-	TRBJ2-1	-	TRBV6-2/TRBV6-3	CASSYVAGIIYNEQFF	TGTGCCAGCAGTTATGTTGCAGGCATAATTTACAATGAGCAGTTCTTC
-	TRBJ2-2	-	TRBV20-1	CSANQGWELFF	TGCAGTGCGAATCAGGGTTGGGAGCTGTTTTTT
-	TRBJ2-7	TRBD2	TRBV11-2	CASSFAREGLYEQYF	TGTGCCAGCAGCTTCGCGCGGGAGGGCCTCTACGAGCAGTACTTC
-	TRBJ1-2	-	TRBV9	CASSVGADGRGYTF	TGTGCCAGCAGCGTAGGGGCAGATGGCCGTGGCTACACCTTC
-	TRBJ1-1	-	TRBV7-9	CASSLGANRETEAFF	TGTGCCAGCAGCTTGGGGGCCAACAGGGAAACTGAAGCTTTCTTT
-	TRBJ1-3	TRBD1	TRBV28	CASSPDRGQGNTIYF	TGTGCCAGCAGTCCGGACAGGGGGCAGGGAAACACCATATATTTT
-	TRBJ1-1	TRBD1	TRBV5-1	CASKDRGSGTEAFF	TGCGCCAGCAAGGACAGGGGATCAGGCACTGAAGCTTTCTTT
-	TRBJ2-2	-	TRBV7-9	CASSLVVLAGGELFF	TGTGCCAGCAGCTTAGTAGTGCTAGCCGGCGGGGAGCTGTTTTTT
-	TRBJ2-7	TRBD1	TRBV3-1/TRBV3-2	CASSQHPRTGDGQYF	TGTGCCAGCAGCCAACACCCACGGACAGGCGACGGGCAGTACTTC
-	TRBJ2-7	-	TRBV6-5	CASSQGAYYEQYF	TGTGCCAGCAGTCAGGGTGCCTACTACGAGCAGTACTTC
-	TRBJ1-4	TRBD1	TRBV19	CASMGQGTNEKLFF	TGTGCCAGTATGGGACAGGGGACTAATGAAAAACTGTTTTTT
-	TRBJ2-1	-	TRBV27	CASSPGSSSYNEQFF	TGTGCCAGCAGTCCGGGTTCGAGCTCCTACAATGAGCAGTTCTTC
-	TRBJ2-1	-	TRBV4-2	CASSPGGQIYNEQFF	TGTGCCAGCAGCCCCGGGGGGCAGATTTACAATGAGCAGTTCTTC
-	TRBJ2-7	-	TRBV3-1/TRBV3-2	CASSHGHPEQYF	TGTGCCAGCAGCCACGGTCACCCCGAGCAGTACTTC
-	TRBJ1-1	-	TRBV30	CAWSAGGGSYEAFF	TGTGCCTGGAGTGCGGGGGGCGGAAGCTACGAAGCTTTCTTT
-	TRBJ1-2	-	TRBV5-1	CASSPPDSNYGYTF	TGCGCCAGCAGCCCCCCGGACAGCAACTATGGCTACACCTTC
-	TRBJ2-5	-	TRBV6-5	CASSRFPEKETQYF	TGTGCCAGCAGCCGTTTTCCGGAGAAAGAGACCCAGTACTTC
-	TRBJ2-3	TRBD2	TRBV29-1	CSVEWTSGSGDTQYF	TGCAGCGTTGAATGGACTAGCGGGAGTGGTGATACGCAGTATTTT
-	TRBJ2-2	TRBD2	TRBV6-6	CASSYVGGGTGELFF	TGTGCCAGCAGTTACGTTGGCGGGGGCACCGGGGAGCTGTTTTTT
once	TRBJ2-3	-	TRBV6-5	CASSYSGAQSDTQYF	TGTGCCAGCAGTTACTCGGGGGCCCAGTCTGATACGCAGTATTTT
-	TRBJ2-7	-	TRBV7-2	CASRITGTKTYEQYF	TGTGCCAGCAGGATAACCGGGACAAAAACCTACGAGCAGTACTTC
-	TRBJ1-6	-	TRBV7-9	CASSRSRTDSPLHF	TGTGCCAGCAGCAGAAGCCGCACAGATTCACCCCTCCACTTT
-	TRBJ1-6	TRBD1	TRBV9	CASSPIDRANSPLHF	TGTGCCAGCAGCCCGATAGACAGGGCTAATTCACCCCTCCACTTT
-	TRBJ1-5	-	TRBV29-1	CSAQTGISNQPQHF	TGCAGCGCCCAAACGGGGATTAGCAATCAGCCCCAGCATTTT
-	TRBJ1-5	-	TRBV30	CAWSANRAYSNQPQHF	TGTGCCTGGAGTGCAAACAGGGCCTATAGCAATCAGCCCCAGCATTTT
-	TRBJ2-3	TRBD2	TRBV6-5	CASSYPSGTTDTQYF	TGTGCCAGCAGTTACCCTAGCGGAACCACAGATACGCAGTATTTT
-	TRBJ1-3	-	TRBV6-5	CASNRTPGSGNTIYF	TGTGCCAGCAACAGGACCCCTGGCTCGGGAAACACCATATATTTT
-	TRBJ1-1	-	TRBV18	CASSPSARGMDTEAFF	TGTGCCAGCTCACCTTCGGCTAGGGGCATGGACACTGAAGCTTTCTTT
-	TRBJ2-5	-	TRBV21-1	CASSKPLRTGGNRETQYF	TGTGCCAGCAGCAAACCGCTCAGGACAGGGGGCAATAGGGAGACCCAGTACTTC
-	TRBJ2-7	TRBD2	TRBV19	CASSLTSGTRYEQYF	TGTGCCAGTAGTTTGACTAGCGGAACCCGCTACGAGCAGTACTTC
-	TRBJ1-3	-	TRBV19	CASNEGAGNTIYF	TGTGCCAGTAATGAGGGGGCTGGAAACACCATATATTTT
-	TRBJ1-2	-	TRBV6-2/TRBV6-3	CASSFTEVNNYGYTF	TGTGCCAGCAGTTTTACGGAGGTGAATAACTATGGCTACACCTTC
once	TRBJ2-5	TRBD1	TRBV5-1	CASSEGQGGWETQYF	TGCGCCAGCAGCGAAGGACAGGGGGGTTGGGAGACCCAGTACTTC
once	TRBJ1-4	-	TRBV5-4	CASSLLTDNEKLFF	TGTGCCAGCAGCTTATTGACAGATAATGAAAAACTGTTTTTT
-	TRBJ1-3	-	TRBV10-2	CASSESRISGNTIYF	TGCGCCAGCAGTGAGTCGAGGATCTCTGGAAACACCATATATTTT
once	TRBJ2-7	-	TRBV5-1	CASSLDLPGYEQYF	TGCGCCAGCAGCTTGGACCTTCCGGGTTACGAGCAGTACTTC
-	TRBJ1-2	-	TRBV2	CASSRGTYGYTF	TGTGCCAGCAGTCGGGGAACCTATGGCTACACCTTC
-	TRBJ2-5	-	TRBV7-5	CARSPPRTQYF	TGTGCCAGAAGCCCGCCTAGGACCCAGTACTTC
-	TRBJ2-2	-	TRBV24-1	CATSDPGGGSGELFF	TGTGCCACCAGTGACCCTGGCGGAGGGTCCGGGGAGCTGTTTTTT
-	TRBJ1-4	-	TRBV2	CASRRTVVGGGREKLFF	TGTGCCAGCAGGCGGACAGTGGTTGGGGGTGGGCGTGAAAAACTGTTTTTT
-	TRBJ2-1	TRBD2	TRBV19	CASAAGGVSYNEQFF	TGTGCCAGCGCAGCGGGGGGGGTCTCCTACAATGAGCAGTTCTTC
-	TRBJ2-7	TRBD2	TRBV6-5	CASRSSGSSHYEQYF	TGTGCCAGTAGGAGCAGCGGGAGTTCACACTACGAGCAGTACTTC
-	TRBJ1-5	TRBD1	TRBV5-5	CASRPQTGISQPQHF	TGTGCCAGCAGACCTCAGACAGGGATCAGTCAGCCCCAGCATTTT
-	TRBJ2-5	TRBD2	TRBV14	CASSQVGSGRYQETQYF	TGTGCCAGCAGCCAAGTGGGTAGCGGGAGGTACCAAGAGACCCAGTACTTC
-	TRBJ2-2	TRBD2	TRBV9	CASSVTSWLASGKTGELFF	TGTGCCAGCAGCGTAACATCGTGGTTGGCTAGCGGGAAAACCGGGGAGCTGTTTTTT
-	TRBJ2-1	-	TRBV4-3	CASSQELVDNEQFF	TGCGCCAGCAGCCAAGAACTAGTAGACAATGAGCAGTTCTTC